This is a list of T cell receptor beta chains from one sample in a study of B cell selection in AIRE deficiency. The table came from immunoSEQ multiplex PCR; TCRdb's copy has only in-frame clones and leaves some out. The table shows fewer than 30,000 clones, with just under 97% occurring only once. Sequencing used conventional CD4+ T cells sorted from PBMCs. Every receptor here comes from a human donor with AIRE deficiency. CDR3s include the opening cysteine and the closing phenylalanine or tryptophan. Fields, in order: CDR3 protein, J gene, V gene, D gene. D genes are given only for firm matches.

CASSTHQGGPPNIQYF,TRBJ2-4,TRBV28,.
CASSPKSTQGSYEQYF,TRBJ2-7,TRBV27,.
CASSRSWGAYNEQFF,TRBJ2-1,TRBV13,.
CASSPLAGGMKTQYF,TRBJ2-5,TRBV5-1,TRBD2
CASQKWGRGDTEAFF,TRBJ1-1,TRBV6-1,.
CASSFVILSSYNEQFF,TRBJ2-1,TRBV7-8,.
CASSLERGSSSYNEQFF,TRBJ2-1,TRBV5-4,.
CASSFNTEAFF,TRBJ1-1,TRBV5-4,.
CSVGGGGTDTQYF,TRBJ2-3,TRBV29-1,.
CSVKGGGGRTEAFF,TRBJ1-1,TRBV29-1,.
CASIPFVDSYTGELFF,TRBJ2-2,TRBV19,.
CASSLSGIGLNEQFF,TRBJ2-1,TRBV27,.
CSVERHRGRGAAIRPRNTEAFF,TRBJ1-1,TRBV29-1,TRBD1
CASSYSNLNTEAFF,TRBJ1-1,TRBV6-5,.
CASSLRGVQSRETQYF,TRBJ2-5,TRBV7-2,.
CASSLRAPGPVEAFF,TRBJ1-1,TRBV5-8,.
CASSFLQGAQQPQHF,TRBJ1-5,TRBV28,TRBD1
CASSLVAGVDNEQFF,TRBJ2-1,TRBV5-1,TRBD2
CASSLGGLRAKNIQYF,TRBJ2-4,TRBV5-4,.
CASSSPRQGPNTGELFF,TRBJ2-2,TRBV28,TRBD1
CAIRDGSGANVLTF,TRBJ2-6,TRBV10-3,.
CASSPTGTTYEQYF,TRBJ2-7,TRBV18,.
CASSLARGGAEAFF,TRBJ1-1,TRBV5-1,.